The T cell receptor beta chain under discussion was sequenced for a study of blood T cell repertoires in COVID-19 (dated by TCRdb to 2018 to 2021). Regarding the research as a whole: The collaborator samples originated in the United States, Italy and Spain and spanned the acute and convalescent phases of COVID-19. The material from the prospective study consisted of cDNA or gDNA derived from T cells, B-cell-depleted T cells, or PBMCs. Deeply sampled blood TCRbeta repertoires from subjects exposed to, actively infected with, or recovered from COVID-19 were included in the dataset. The repertoires were made available in a free public database intended to serve as a resource for research on the immune response to SARS-CoV-2. Samples came from the ongoing ImmuneRACE study (first 160 participants) plus 1,254 subjects from 6 global collaborators. Nearly every sample came with metadata listing a de-identified subject ID, COVID-19 status, age in years and sex. Where HLA class I and class II types were available, the types were taken from metadata supplied by the sample provider, not from assay-based typing. The full study reports these points: Clinical and demographic metadata were provided uncurated, with the amount varying by source and participant.

The immunoSEQ Assay, a bias-controlled multiplex PCR, was used to amplify TCRbeta CDR3 regions from genomic DNA. The original pipeline was this. Nucleated cell counts per sample were estimated from amplification of reference gene primers within the assay. To quantify the absolute abundance of each unique TCRbeta CDR3 rearrangement, sequence reads were collapsed and filtered. For each sample, productive Simpson clonality was calculated by taking the square root of Simpson's diversity index across productive rearrangements. TCRdb holds this immuneACCESS table with in-frame rearrangements only. Some clones are missing; in checked studies, unresolved V genes explain under half, and the rest has no known cause. The V and J calls and clone size were taken over from that table, and D and trimming were inferred from the DNA. Here the sample has about 530,000 clones; roughly 91% occur a single time. The leading ten clones occupy less than 9% of the sample.

V and J lose 1 base and 4 bases, and a span of 8 bases separates them. CDR1 and CDR2, looked up from the germline V gene, are SGHVS and FQNEAQ. Counted from cysteine to phenylalanine, this CDR3 has 13 amino acids. Only CDR3 DNA is held: 39 bases, read in frame from base 1. One collaborating source in Seattle enrolled patients during active infection and followed them longitudinally through the course of disease. The collaborating institutions used their own protocols to collect whole blood in K2EDTA tubes. For TCRbeta analysis, collaborators shipped samples as frozen whole blood, isolated PBMCs, or DNA extracted from either of those sample types. On this clone itself: Its antigen has not been determined. No clone much larger than this one lies a single base away; base qualities are absent.

Sequenced sample: peripheral blood. The V and J genes are TRBV7-8 and TRBJ2-7; the D gene lacks a confident call. The receptor's source is a woman aged 50 to 65 with COVID-19, enrolled during active disease. In nucleotides, the sequence is TGTGCCAGCAGCTTAGGGCTCCAGTACGAGCAGTACTTC. It translates as CASSLGLQYEQYF.